This T cell receptor beta chain was sequenced in a study of regulatory and conventional T cells in RAG deficiency. Study-wide results and caveats: Omenn CD25-high CD127-low cells may be activated cells, not true Tregs. Shorter CDR3s in all patient subsets; >80% Treg-Tconv overlap in Omenn. Control T-cell subsets had markedly higher Shannon entropy and lower Simpson indices than RAG-deficient patients.

Repertoires were generated with immunoSEQ multiplex PCR, while TCRdb's copy carries only in-frame clones and drops some. The sample shows 25,000 to 35,000 clones, around 90% of them seen only once. Germline CDR1 and CDR2: LNHDA and SQIVND (reference sequence). The V end was cut by 1 base, the J end by 2 bases, with 12 bases between. The CDR3 contains 17 residues. Regulatory T cells were sorted from blood as CD4+ CD25-high CD127-low cells. Comment on this clone: Its antigen remains unknown.

The same sample was also studied in work on regulatory T cells. That work states: Primers: 52 TRBV forward and 13 TRBJ reverse. Regulatory T cells showed the strongest V-J pair restriction and V/J gene skewing among patient repertoires.

The TCR originated in a human donor in good health. Sequenced: Tregs sorted from blood. The chain employs TRBV19 and TRBJ2-6; D possibly uses TRBD1 or TRBD2 (5 bases each). CDR3 protein: CASSIGGFGAGANVLTF. The CDR3 DNA is TGTGCCAGTAGTATAGGGGGGTTCGGGGCTGGGGCCAACGTCCTGACTTTC.